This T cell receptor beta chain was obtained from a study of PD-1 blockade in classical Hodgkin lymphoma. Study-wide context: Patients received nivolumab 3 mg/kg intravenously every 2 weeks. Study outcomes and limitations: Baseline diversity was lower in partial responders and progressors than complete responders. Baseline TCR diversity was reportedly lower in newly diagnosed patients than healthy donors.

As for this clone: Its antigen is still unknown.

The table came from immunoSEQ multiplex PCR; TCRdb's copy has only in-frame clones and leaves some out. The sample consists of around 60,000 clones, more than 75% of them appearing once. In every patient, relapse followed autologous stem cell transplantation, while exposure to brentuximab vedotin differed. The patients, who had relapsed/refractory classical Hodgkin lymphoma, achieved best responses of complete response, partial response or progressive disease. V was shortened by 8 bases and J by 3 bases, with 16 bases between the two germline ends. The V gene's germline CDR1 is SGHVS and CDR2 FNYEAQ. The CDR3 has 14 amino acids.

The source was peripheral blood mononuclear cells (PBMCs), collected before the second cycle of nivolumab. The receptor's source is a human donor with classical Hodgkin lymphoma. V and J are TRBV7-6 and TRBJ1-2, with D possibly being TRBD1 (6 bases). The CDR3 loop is CASEPMTGYYGYTF. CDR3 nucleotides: TGTGCCAGCGAACCCATGACAGGATACTATGGCTACACCTTC.